The present T cell receptor beta chain was sequenced within a study of blood T cell repertoires in COVID-19. Turning to the study itself: The study drew acute and convalescent COVID-19 samples from the United States, Italy and Spain. The analysed material was cDNA or gDNA that came from T cells, B-cell-depleted T cells, or PBMCs.

With 0 bases removed from V and 10 bases from J, the gap between germline ends came to 31 bases. The CDR3 has 21 amino acids. CDR1 is KGHSH, CDR2 LQKENI, per germline. Authors' data handling: Estimation of nucleated cell counts relied on the amplification of reference gene primers. Using immunoSEQ multiplex PCR, the repertoire was profiled, and TCRdb retains in-frame clones only, with some absent. Clone size and the V and J calls come from that table; the DNA yielded D and trimming. The profile shows some 190,000 clones, almost 90% of them singletons. Sequenced sample: peripheral blood. V usage is TRBV18 and J usage is TRBJ1-6, with TRBD1 as a possible D gene (6 bases). This clonotype originated in a man aged 18 to 30 with active or convalescent COVID-19. CDR3 loop: CASSPPVKGETGGPGVSPLHF. CDR3 coding DNA: TGTGCCAGCTCACCACCGGTCAAGGGAGAGACGGGGGGCCCGGGGGTGTCACCCCTCCACTTT.